This passage covers 5 T cell receptor beta chains from one sample sequenced in a study of OX40 agonist ivuxolimab in advanced cancers. Clones were sequenced by immunoSEQ multiplex PCR, and TCRdb holds only the in-frame ones, with some missing. The data show 40,000 or so clones, roughly four fifths seen once. Material: CD4+ or CD8+ T cells sorted from blood, obtained in a trial of the OX40 agonist ivuxolimab. The receptors shown here come from an adult with an advanced solid tumor such as melanoma, head and neck, liver or kidney cancer.

This rearrangement joins TRBV6-1 to TRBJ2-1, with 7 positions matching TRBD2. CDR1 MNHNS and CDR2 SASEGT come from the germline V gene. After removal of 4 bases from V and 5 bases from J, the junction contained 2 bases not matched to a gene. The CDR3 length is 13 residues. The CDR3 spells CASSGLAHNEQFF. The CDR3 region has the DNA TGTGCCAGCAGTGGACTAGCCCACAATGAGCAGTTCTTC.

This chain links TRBV5-1 with TRBJ1-6; D possibly corresponds to TRBD1 (5 bases). Deletions cut 4 bases from V and 9 bases from J, with 14 bases between. The CDR3 has 14 residues. Germline V CDR1 and CDR2: SGHRS, YFSETQ. In DNA form, the CDR3 reads TGCGCCAGCAGCGGGGGGGACCCGACTTCACCCCTCCACTTT. Protein product: CASSGGDPTSPLHF.

The CDR3 region has the DNA TGTGCCAGCAGTTACCCGACAGGGTCGGGCACTGAAGCTTTCTTT. Translating gives CASSYPTGSGTEAFF. The chain is built from TRBV6-5 and TRBJ1-1, with 7 bases aligning to TRBD1. Germline trimming cut 2 bases from V and 4 bases from J; bases unmatched to any gene: 7. Germline assignment: CDR1 MNHEY and CDR2 SVGAGI. This CDR3 contains 15 residues.

This chain links TRBV5-5 with TRBJ2-7; the D is unclear. The CDR3 runs to 12 residues. CDR1 and CDR2 from the germline V gene are SGHKS and YYEKEE (reference sequence). Deletions cut 0 bases from V and 6 bases from J, with 7 bases between. CDR3 amino acids: CASSLGMSEQYF. The CDR3 DNA sequence: TGTGCCAGCAGCTTGGGGATGAGCGAGCAGTACTTC. Combining the CDR3 with reference TRBV5-5 and TRBJ2-7 gives the whole variable domain DAGVTQSPTHLIKTRGQQVTLRCSPISGHKSVSWYQQVLGQGPQFIFQYYEKEERGRGNFPDRFSARQFPNYSSELNVNALLLGDSALYLCASSLGMSEQYFGPGTRLTVT.

The chain carries TRBV6-5 and TRBJ2-7; D perhaps matches TRBD2 (6 bases). The CDR3 consists of 15 residues. The V end was cut by 3 bases, the J end by 0 bases, with 12 bases between. Germline lookup yields CDR1 MNHEY and CDR2 SVGAGI. DNA for the CDR3: TGTGCCAGCAGTTATGTAACAGCGGGCTCCTACGAGCAGTACTTC. Its protein is CASSYVTAGSYEQYF.